The 15 T cell receptor beta chains listed next were all sequenced from one sample in a study of identical twins. TCRdb analysed the 5' RACE reads with MiXCR anew, one entry per CDR3 protein. The sample shows some 730,000 distinct CDR3 sequences, roughly 18% of them seen only once. This sample was also put to use in a study of T cells expressing NK-cell markers.

Material: PBMCs. All receptors derive from a young woman in good health.

This chain connects TRBV27 to TRBJ2-1; 9 bases match TRBD1. V was pared by 2 bases and J by 8 bases, with 10 bases of the junction left unmatched. The germline CDR1 and CDR2 sequences are MNHEY and SMNVEV (reference sequence). CDR3 size: 16 residues. The CDR3 nucleotides read TGTGCCAGCAGTTTAAGGGGACAGGGTGTTAGGGATGAGCAGTTCTTC. This translates into CASSLRGQGVRDEQFF.

In this sample, this clonotype turned up a few times. The chain has TRBV6-2 or TRBV6-3 and TRBJ2-7; 8 bases are a match to TRBD2. Germline assignment: CDR1 MNHEY and CDR2 SVGEGT. This CDR3 is built from 16 residues. Trimming removed 7 bases from V and 0 bases from J; junction bases left unmatched: 11. The CDR3 DNA sequence: TGTGCCAGCACCCGAGCGGGAGTCCAGTTCTCCTACGAGCAGTACTTC. Its protein is CASTRAGVQFSYEQYF.

This clonotype was observed a handful of times. The chain uses TRBV4-2 and TRBJ2-1; 7 bases line up with TRBD2. CDR1 is LGHNA, CDR2 YNFKEQ, per germline. V was pared by 4 bases and J by 6 bases, with 12 bases of the junction left unmatched. The CDR3 spans 16 residues. The CDR3: CASSPPPGGSGNEQFF. The DNA of the CDR3 is TGTGCCAGCAGCCCCCCACCGGGGGGTAGCGGCAATGAGCAGTTCTTC.

This chain links TRBV5-1 with TRBJ1-1; 7 bases line up with TRBD1. J was trimmed by 6 bases and V by 5 bases; bases with no gene match: 7. Germline V lookup: CDR1 SGHRS, CDR2 YFSETQ. This CDR3 contains 13 residues. CDR3 residues: CASRGTDGAEAFF. CDR3 nucleotide sequence: TGCGCCAGCAGGGGGACAGACGGGGCTGAAGCTTTCTTT.

The chain has TRBV12-3 or TRBV12-4 and TRBJ2-7, with D maybe TRBD1 (6 bases). Between the trimmed V and J ends, which lost 6 bases and 2 bases, there was a span of 17 bases. This CDR3 is 15 amino acids long. CDR3 region: CASRVGPQGPYEQYF. CDR3 DNA: TGTGCCAGCAGAGTTGGTCCACAGGGCCCCTACGAGCAGTACTTC.

The chain joins TRBV20-1 to TRBJ2-3; D remains ambiguous. CDR3 size: 19 residues. CDR1 and CDR2 from the germline V gene are DFQATT and SNEGSKA (reference sequence). V lost 0 bases to trimming and J lost 1 base, with 23 bases between them. The chain's CDR3 is CSARDRRRSYSHRTDTQYF. Here the CDR3 DNA reads TGCAGTGCTAGAGATCGTCGAAGAAGCTATTCCCACCGCACAGATACGCAGTATTTT.

This clonotype was counted between two and nine times. This rearrangement joins TRBV7-9 to TRBJ1-2, with a tentative D call TRBD1 (5 bases). Trimming shortened V by 5 bases and J by 7 bases, and 11 bases separated the two germline ends. The CDR3 consists of 12 residues. Germline V lookup: CDR1 SEHNR, CDR2 FQNEAQ (reference sequence). This CDR3 is CASSLGQIGYTF. In DNA form, the CDR3 reads TGTGCCAGCAGCCTCGGACAAATTGGCTACACCTTC.

In this sample, this clonotype turned up a few times. The chain combines TRBV3-1 with TRBJ1-1; no definite D call. Trimming shortened V by 0 bases and J by 1 base, and 9 bases separated the two germline ends. CDR1 LGHDT and CDR2 YNNKEL come from the germline V gene (reference sequence). The CDR3 has 15 residues. The CDR3 sequence is CASSQDSGRNTEAFF. In DNA, the CDR3 is TGTGCCAGCAGCCAAGATTCCGGACGGAACACTGAAGCTTTCTTT. Filled out from reference TRBV3-1 and TRBJ1-1, the complete variable domain reads DTAVSQTPKYLVTQMGNDKSIKCEQNLGHDTMYWYKQDSKKFLKIMFSYNNKELIINETVPNRFSPKSPDKAHLNLHINSLELGDSAVYFCASSQDSGRNTEAFFGQGTRLTVV.

This clonotype was seen repeatedly, ten times or more. The chain joins TRBV7-2 to TRBJ1-2; a possible D gene is TRBD1 (6 bases). V dropped 5 bases and J dropped 7 bases, with 11 bases sitting between them. Germline CDR1 reads SGHTA; CDR2 reads FQGNSA. The CDR3 covers 12 residues. CDR3 sequence (DNA): TGTGCCAGCAGCCTACAGGGTTCTGGCTACACCTTC. Translating it yields CASSLQGSGYTF.

The chain uses TRBV11-2 and TRBJ2-7; 7 nucleotides match TRBD1. V lost 5 bases and J lost 4; bases outside the gene matches: 8. The CDR3 runs 14 residues. The germline V gene has CDR1 SGHAT and CDR2 FQNNGV. The CDR3 is CASSPPQGWYEQYF. For the CDR3, the DNA is TGTGCCAGCAGCCCGCCACAGGGGTGGTACGAGCAGTACTTC.

J is TRBJ2-5 and V is TRBV9; TRBD2 matches 11 bases. The V segment lost 0 bases and the J segment 4 bases; nucleotides outside the gene matches: 2. CDR1 is SGDLS and CDR2 is YYNGEE in the germline V gene. The CDR3 sequence is 15 residues long. CDR3 amino acids: CASSVGTSGRETQYF. The CDR3 DNA is TGTGCCAGCAGCGTAGGAACTAGCGGGAGAGAGACCCAGTACTTC.

This sequence joins TRBV5-1 and TRBJ1-1, with a tentative D call TRBD1 (6 bases). V was clipped by 5 bases and J by 1 base, with 9 bases between them. Germline CDR1 SGHRS, CDR2 YFSETQ. The CDR3 spans 13 residues. The CDR3 loop is CASRTTGNTEAFF. In DNA, the CDR3 is TGCGCCAGCAGAACGACAGGGAACACTGAAGCTTTCTTT.

The rearrangement links TRBV20-1 to TRBJ1-4; 7 bases fit TRBD1. V gave up 6 bases and J gave up 8 bases; unmatched junction bases: 3. CDR1 is DFQATT, CDR2 SNEGSKA, per germline (reference sequence). The CDR3 runs 11 residues. This chain's CDR3 is CSAWTGEKLFF. The CDR3 DNA is TGCAGTGCCTGGACAGGCGAAAAACTGTTTTTT.

This clonotype was counted only a few times. This chain joins TRBV5-1 and TRBJ1-1; D perhaps matches TRBD1 (6 bases). CDR1 and CDR2 from the germline V gene are SGHRS and YFSETQ. Trimming took 4 bases from V and 4 from J, leaving 11 bases between them. This CDR3 is built from 13 residues. This chain's CDR3 is CASSGTRGTEAFF. The CDR3 nucleotides are TGCGCCAGCAGCGGGACACGAGGCACTGAAGCTTTCTTT.

This chain joins TRBV12-3 or TRBV12-4 and TRBJ2-3, with D perhaps matching TRBD1 (7 bases). V lost 3 bases and J 6 bases, leaving 13 bases between the germline ends. CDR3 length: 14 amino acids. The CDR3 nucleotides read TGTGCCAGCAGTTTCGCGGGGACAGTGGATACGCAGTATTTT. Amino acids: CASSFAGTVDTQYF.